Following are 8 T cell receptor beta chains from one sample sequenced in a study of OX40 agonist ivuxolimab in advanced cancers. The protocol was immunoSEQ multiplex PCR, while the TCRdb copy is restricted to in-frame clones and leaves out a portion. The data hold 40,000 to 55,000 clones, with about 90% observed a single time. This sample comprised CD4+ or CD8+ T cells sorted from blood, obtained in a trial of the OX40 agonist ivuxolimab. The receptors stem from an adult with an advanced solid tumor such as melanoma, head and neck, liver or kidney cancer.

The chain is built from TRBV14 and TRBJ2-5, with 8 positions matching TRBD1. CDR1 SGHDN and CDR2 FVKESK come from the germline V gene. V shed 1 base, J shed 5 bases, and the junction held 9 bases outside the gene matches. The CDR3 runs 16 residues. CDR3 residues: CASSQGVQGAFETQYF. For the CDR3, the DNA is TGTGCCAGCAGCCAAGGGGTCCAGGGGGCATTCGAGACCCAGTACTTC.

The chain carries TRBV7-9 and TRBJ2-2; 7 bases line up with TRBD1. V dropped 2 bases and J dropped 5; count of bases not matched to a gene: 5. Germline values: CDR1 SEHNR, CDR2 FQNEAQ (reference sequence). The CDR3 is 15 residues long. The chain's CDR3 is CASSLRSRGTGELFF. Written as DNA, the CDR3 is TGTGCCAGCAGCTTACGTAGCAGGGGGACCGGGGAGCTGTTTTTT.

The rearrangement links TRBV19 to TRBJ2-1; 11 bases fit TRBD2. The CDR3 runs to 16 residues. V shed 7 bases, J shed 0 bases, and the junction held 5 bases outside the gene matches. Germline V gene lookup returns CDR1 LNHDA and CDR2 SQIVND (reference sequence). CDR3 residues: CASTVLAGASYNEQFF. The CDR3 DNA sequence: TGTGCCAGTACAGTACTAGCGGGGGCCTCCTACAATGAGCAGTTCTTC.

This clone showed up just once. The rearrangement uses TRBV18 and TRBJ1-6, with 8 bases lining up with TRBD1. Per germline, CDR1 KGHSH and CDR2 LQKENI. CDR3 size: 14 residues. V lost 6 bases to trimming and J lost 10 bases; unmatched junction nucleotides: 8. CDR3 bases: TGTGCCAGCTCCCAGGACAGGGCTCTATCACCCCTCCACTTT. Its translation is CASSQDRALSPLHF.

This clone has only a few counts. The same CDR3 arises from other DNA sequences in this sample as well. J is TRBJ1-1 and V is TRBV11-3; D gene uncertain. The CDR3 runs 13 residues. Deletions cut 1 base from V and 1 base from J, with 4 bases between. CDR1 is SGHNT and CDR2 is YENEEA in the germline V gene. Here the CDR3 reads CASSLARNTEAFF. DNA for the CDR3: TGTGCCAGCAGCTTAGCCCGGAACACTGAAGCTTTCTTT.

This clone has more than one count but fewer than ten. The chain recombines TRBV4-3 with TRBJ2-5; weak D call: TRBD2 (6 bases). Germline V gene data show CDR1 as LGHNA and CDR2 as YSLEER. Trimming took 0 bases from V and 5 from J, leaving 10 bases between them. CDR3 size: 14 residues. CDR3 sequence reads: CASSQDLGRETQYF. The DNA of the CDR3 is TGCGCCAGCAGCCAAGATCTGGGGAGGGAGACCCAGTACTTC.

The chain employs TRBV6-5 and TRBJ1-4; D is uncertain. Germline V CDR1 and CDR2: MNHEY, SVGAGI. Trimming took off 3 bases at V and 0 bases at J, with 5 bases between the two ends. The CDR3 sequence is 14 residues long. CDR3 in DNA: TGTGCCAGCAGTTATCAAGCAACTAATGAAAAACTGTTTTTT. Its translation: CASSYQATNEKLFF.

This clone was seen a single time. The chain carries TRBV7-6 and TRBJ1-3; no firm D call. The CDR3 sequence is 13 residues long. Trimming removed 5 bases at V and 8 bases at J, with 13 bases between. The germline V gene encodes CDR1 SGHVS and CDR2 FNYEAQ. Here the CDR3 reads CASSRRTDDTIYF. The CDR3 DNA reads TGTGCCAGCAGCCGGAGGACGGACGACACCATATATTTT. Using reference TRBV7-6 and TRBJ1-3 for the parts outside the CDR3, the full variable domain is GAGVSQSPRYKVTKRGQDVALRCDPISGHVSLYWYRQALGQGPEFLTYFNYEAQQDKSGLPNDRFSAERPEGSISTLTIQRTEQRDSAMYRCASSRRTDDTIYFGEGSWLTVV.